This T cell receptor (beta chain) was captured by sequencing in a study of cytomegalovirus exposure and HLA in healthy donors. Study-wide results and limits: A later analysis found common viral pathogens apparently linked to several of the most significant clusters. In an earlier analysis, most TCR beta V segments were productive about 87% or about 30% of the time.

Germline V lookup: CDR1 SGHRS, CDR2 YFSETQ. V lost 0 bases, J lost 4 bases, and 8 bases lay in between. The CDR3 consists of 13 residues. A multiplex PCR was run with 60 Vbeta primers and 13 Jbeta primers. Sequenced by immunoSEQ multiplex PCR; TCRdb stores in-frame clones only, minus some. This sample yields approximately 200,000 clones, of which 80% to 85% are seen a single time; 6.5% belongs to the top ten. As regards this clone: Its antigen is not known.

Material for sequencing was PBMCs. The origin of this receptor is a woman in her forties or fifties in good health and CMV-seropositive. This chain connects TRBV5-1 to TRBJ2-7; D not resolved. CDR3 sequence reads: CASSLGQIYEQYF. Here the CDR3 DNA reads TGCGCCAGCAGCTTGGGGCAGATATACGAGCAGTACTTC.